The present TCR beta chain was sequenced within a study of naive and memory T cell subsets. The CDR3 totals 14 residues. CDR1 and CDR2 (germline): MDHEN, SYDVKM. Trimming removed 8 bases at V and 0 bases at J, with 13 bases between. The beta constant-region primer was an equimolar mix of two oligonucleotides covering TRBC1 and TRBC2. Four rounds of PCR amplified the ligated cDNA using nested alpha and beta constant-region primers plus SP2. TCRdb ran MiXCR on the UMI-ligation and nested PCR reads and lists one entry per CDR3 protein. The table lists approximately 80,000 distinct CDR3 sequences, about 9.9% of them singletons, with over 0.95% in the top ten.

The J gene is TRBJ1-1, the V gene TRBV28; D may be TRBD1 (6 bases). Sequences were obtained from naive CD8+ T cells from blood. The clonotype comes from a human donor in good health. The CDR3 loop reads CASGSQGMNTEAFF. In DNA form, the CDR3 reads TGTGCCAGCGGAAGTCAGGGGATGAACACTGAAGCTTTCTTT.